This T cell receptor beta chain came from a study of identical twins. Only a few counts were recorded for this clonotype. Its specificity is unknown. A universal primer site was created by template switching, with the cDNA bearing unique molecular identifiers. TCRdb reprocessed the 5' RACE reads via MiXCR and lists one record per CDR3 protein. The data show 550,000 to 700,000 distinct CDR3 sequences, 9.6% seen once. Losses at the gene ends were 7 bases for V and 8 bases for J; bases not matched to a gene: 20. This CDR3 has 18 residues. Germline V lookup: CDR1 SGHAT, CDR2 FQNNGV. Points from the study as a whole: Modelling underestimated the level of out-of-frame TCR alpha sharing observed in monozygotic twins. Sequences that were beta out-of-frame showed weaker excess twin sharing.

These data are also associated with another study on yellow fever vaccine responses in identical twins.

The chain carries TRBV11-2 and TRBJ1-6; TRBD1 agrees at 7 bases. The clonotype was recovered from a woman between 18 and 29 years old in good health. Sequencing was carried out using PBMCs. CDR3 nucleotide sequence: TGTGCCAGCACAAACGGACAGGTCACATCAATCGGGTATTCACCCCTCCACTTT. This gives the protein CASTNGQVTSIGYSPLHF.